This T cell receptor (beta chain) was sequenced during a study of identical twins. Study-level points and caveats: Out-of-frame alpha sequences shared by twins were enriched for low generation probability.

Unique molecular identifiers were present on the cDNA, and a universal primer site came from template switching. TCRdb itself ran the 5' RACE reads through MiXCR, one entry per CDR3 protein. The profile shows hundreds of thousands of distinct CDR3 sequences, 7.5% of them singletons. In this sample, this clonotype turned up a few times. Its target is not known. Germline CDR1 is SEHNR and CDR2 is FQNEAQ (reference sequence). The CDR3 has 15 amino acids. V lost 7 bases to trimming and J lost 1 base; unmatched junction nucleotides: 7. In addition, the sample was reused for a study of yellow fever vaccine responses in identical twins. From that paper: Reportedly, the response of twins' T cells to the vaccine seemed partly convergent, partly personalized.

The rearrangement uses TRBV7-9 and TRBJ2-3, with 8 nucleotides matching TRBD2. Source material: memory (CD45RO+) T cells sorted from blood. The receptor comes from a woman between 18 and 29 years old in good health. This CDR3 is CASTLGGGGTDTQYF. The CDR3 bases are TGTGCCAGCACCCTCGGGGGGGGGGGCACAGATACGCAGTATTTT.